The 12 T cell receptor beta chains below all came from one sample that was sequenced in a study of CD8 T cells in Susac syndrome. RNA amounts of about 0.5 to 1 ug underwent reverse transcription with random hexamers. MiXCR was run by TCRdb on the immunoSEQ multiplex PCR reads, yielding one entry per CDR3 protein. The sample records about 430,000 distinct CDR3 sequences, more than 80% being singletons. The sample taken for sequencing was CD8+ T cells from PBMCs. The origin of the receptors is a human donor with multiple sclerosis.

This clonotype is a singleton in its sample. V usage is TRBV6-6 and J usage is TRBJ2-1; TRBD1 aligns across 8 bases. The CDR3 loop spans 14 amino acids. CDR1 MNHNY and CDR2 SVGAGI come from the germline V gene (reference sequence). V shed 3 bases, J shed 7 bases, and the junction held 5 bases outside the gene matches. CDR3 in amino acids: CASSYIGTGNEQFF. The CDR3 DNA reads TGTGCCAGCAGTTATATCGGGACAGGTAATGAGCAGTTCTTC.

This chain links TRBV14 with TRBJ2-7, with 9 bases aligning to TRBD1. The CDR3 is made up of 16 amino acids. In germline, CDR1 is SGHDN, CDR2 FVKESK. V was clipped by 4 bases and J by 3 bases; unmatched bases: 10. The CDR3 DNA reads as TGTGCCAGCAGCCCGCCGGGACAGGGAGGGGGCTACGAGCAGTACTTC. Amino acid sequence: CASSPPGQGGGYEQYF.

V is TRBV30 and J is TRBJ2-7, with TRBD2 matching 7 bases. The CDR3 is 13 residues long. Germline V gene data show CDR1 as GTSNPN and CDR2 as SVGIG (reference sequence). The ends lost 4 bases at V and 3 bases at J; junction bases unmatched: 6. The CDR3 DNA follows: TGTGCCTGGATGGTTCGGACTAGCTACGAGCAGTACTTC. The encoded protein is CAWMVRTSYEQYF. The full variable domain, rest sourced from reference TRBV30 and TRBJ2-7, is SQTIHQWPATLVQPVGSPLSLECTVEGTSNPNLYWYRQAAGRGLQLLFYSVGIGQISSEVPQNLSASRPQDRQFILSSKKLLLSDSGFYLCAWMVRTSYEQYFGPGTRLTVT.

The chain carries TRBV7-9 and TRBJ1-1; no reliable D call. This CDR3 region has 15 residues. Germline CDR1 is SEHNR and CDR2 is FQNEAQ (reference sequence). V gave up 6 bases and J gave up 4 bases, with 18 bases separating them. CDR3 coding DNA: TGTGCCAGCAGACAATTAGGGAGGAAGGCCACTGAAGCTTTCTTT. It codes for CASRQLGRKATEAFF.

The V and J genes are TRBV27 and TRBJ2-1; D may be TRBD1 (6 bases). The V gene's germline CDR1 is MNHEY and CDR2 SMNVEV (reference sequence). The CDR3 is 14 residues long. With 4 bases removed from V and 8 bases from J, the gap between germline ends came to 15 bases. In DNA, the CDR3 is TGTGCCAGCAGTTCACTGACAGGAATCGATGAGCAGTTCTTC. Translated, it gives CASSSLTGIDEQFF.

The V call is TRBV28, the J call TRBJ2-1; perhaps TRBD1 as D (5 bases). The V gene lost 6 bases and the J gene lost 6 bases, with 18 bases spanning the gap. In germline, CDR1 is MDHEN, CDR2 SYDVKM. CDR3 length equals 15 residues. CDR3: CASSPVEGATNEQFF. The CDR3 DNA sequence: TGTGCCAGCAGCCCGGTGGAAGGGGCCACCAATGAGCAGTTCTTC.

The gene calls are TRBV10-2 and TRBJ2-5, with TRBD2 matching over 7 bases. The V segment lost 7 bases and the J segment 2 bases; nucleotides outside the gene matches: 4. CDR1 is WSHSY, CDR2 SAAADI, per germline. This CDR3 spans 13 amino acids. CDR3 nucleotide sequence: TGCGCCAGCAAGATGGGGGGGCAAGAGACCCAGTACTTC. This gives the protein CASKMGGQETQYF.

For the CDR3, the DNA is TGCGCCAGCAGCCATTACCTCTCAGGGGGCCATGAGACCCAGTACTTC. Residues: CASSHYLSGGHETQYF. V usage is TRBV4-1 and J usage is TRBJ2-5; 8 bases agree with TRBD1. Germline assignment: CDR1 MGHRA and CDR2 YSYEKL. Trimming cost V 3 bases and J 5 bases; bases outside gene matches: 11. The CDR3 contains 16 residues.

The chain carries TRBV11-2 and TRBJ2-1; 10 bases line up with TRBD1. CDR1 and CDR2 from the germline V gene are SGHAT and FQNNGV. J was trimmed by 8 bases and V by 5 bases; bases with no gene match: 9. The CDR3 length is 15 residues. CDR3 residues: CASSTPGTGEYEQFF. The CDR3, as DNA: TGTGCCAGCAGCACCCCCGGGACAGGGGAATATGAGCAGTTCTTC.

The chain couples TRBV28 to TRBJ2-1, with D tentatively TRBD1 (5 bases). CDR1 is MDHEN and CDR2 is SYDVKM in the germline V gene. This CDR3 is 16 amino acids long. Trimming took off 6 bases at V and 8 bases at J, with 23 bases between the two ends. The CDR3 bases are TGTGCCAGCAGCTTGGACCGGCAGGGCATCAGGGATGAGCAGTTCTTC. Its protein product is CASSLDRQGIRDEQFF. Using reference TRBV28 and TRBJ2-1 for the parts outside the CDR3, the full variable domain is DVKVTQSSRYLVKRTGEKVFLECVQDMDHENMFWYRQDPGLGLRLIYFSYDVKMKEKGDIPEGYSVSREKKERFSLILESASTNQTSMYLCASSLDRQGIRDEQFFGPGTRLTVL.

V gene TRBV2 combines with J gene TRBJ2-3; D might be TRBD2 (6 bases). Germline V gives CDR1 SNHLY, CDR2 FYNNEI. CDR3 length: 16 residues. V gave up 1 base and J gave up 2 bases, with 13 bases separating them. CDR3 bases: TGTGCCAGCAGTGAAGTACGTAGGGACTTCACAGATACGCAGTATTTT. As protein: CASSEVRRDFTDTQYF.

This chain uses TRBV6-1 with TRBJ2-7; the D is unclear. The CDR3 length is 14 residues. V lost 2 bases and J lost 0, with 8 bases in between. In germline, CDR1 is MNHNS, CDR2 SASEGT. The CDR3 DNA is TGTGCCAGCAGTGAAATAGTGTCCTCCTACGAGCAGTACTTC. It encodes CASSEIVSSYEQYF.